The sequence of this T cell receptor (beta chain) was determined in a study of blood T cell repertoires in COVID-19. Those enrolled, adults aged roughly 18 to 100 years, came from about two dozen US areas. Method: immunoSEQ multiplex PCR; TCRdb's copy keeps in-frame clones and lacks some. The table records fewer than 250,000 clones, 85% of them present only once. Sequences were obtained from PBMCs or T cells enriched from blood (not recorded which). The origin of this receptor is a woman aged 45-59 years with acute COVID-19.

CDR3 nucleotides: TGTGCCAGCAGCTTAGGTACCGGGAGCTATGGCTACACCTTC. Its protein is CASSLGTGSYGYTF. The chain combines TRBV11-2 with TRBJ1-2; unclear D gene. Germline values: CDR1 SGHAT, CDR2 FQNNGV. The length of the CDR3 is 14 residues. V was shortened by 1 base and J by 4 bases, with 10 bases between the two germline ends.